Listed below are T cell receptor beta chains from one sample, sequenced in a study of sequential checkpoint blockade in melanoma. This table comes from immunoSEQ multiplex PCR, and its TCRdb copy is limited to in-frame clones, with some not included. The sample has under 20,000 clones, 70% seen once; the top ten hold roughly 10%. The sample was CD8+ T cells sorted from blood (inferred from file names), taken from a patient given nivolumab and ipilimumab in sequence. These receptors all stem from a human donor with melanoma. The CDR3 runs from the conserved cysteine through the conserved F or W. A D gene is named only where the DNA matches it firmly. Expanded clones get a size class; other rows say once, few or many, or leave the size out.

j_call,d_call,clone_size,v_call,cdr3_nt,cdr3_aa
TRBJ2-2,.,.,TRBV25-1,TGTGCCAGCAGTTCAGGGGAGCTGTTTTTT,CASSSGELFF
TRBJ2-3,.,.,TRBV5-1,TGCGCCAGCAGCTTGAACGGAGGCACAGATACGCAGTATTTT,CASSLNGGTDTQYF
TRBJ2-7,.,.,TRBV7-9,TGTGCCAGCAGCTTGCAGGGATACTCCTACGAGCAGTACTTC,CASSLQGYSYEQYF
TRBJ2-7,TRBD1,.,TRBV29-1,TGCAGCGTTGATTCGGGACAGGGATCTTCCTACGAGCAGTACTTC,CSVDSGQGSSYEQYF
TRBJ2-5,TRBD1,.,TRBV4-2,TGTGCCAGCAGCCAAGATCCCGGGACAGGGGTGCTGGAAGAGACCCAGTACTTC,CASSQDPGTGVLEETQYF
TRBJ2-5,.,.,TRBV7-3,TGTGCCAGCAGCGCCGGGAGTGGCGGGACCCAGTACTTC,CASSAGSGGTQYF
TRBJ1-1,.,.,TRBV6-5,TGTGCCAGCAGTTGGGCCGGGAACACTGAAGCTTTCTTT,CASSWAGNTEAFF
TRBJ2-7,TRBD1,.,TRBV7-2,TGTGCCAGCAGCTTAGAGACAGGGGGAGGCAACGAGCAGTACTTC,CASSLETGGGNEQYF
TRBJ2-7,TRBD1,.,TRBV11-2,TGTGCCAGCAGCTTAGCCAGGGGGACGTCCTACGAGCAGTACTTC,CASSLARGTSYEQYF
TRBJ2-4,.,.,TRBV6-6,TGTGCCAGCAGTTACCGGGAGAGCAACATTCAGTACTTC,CASSYRESNIQYF
TRBJ2-3,TRBD2,.,TRBV11-2,TGTGCCAGCAGCTTGGGCGGGAGGAGGGCAGATACGCAGTATTTT,CASSLGGRRADTQYF
TRBJ2-3,TRBD2,.,TRBV9,TGTGCCAGCAGCGTAGCTACTAGCGCTAGCACAGATACGCAGTATTTT,CASSVATSASTDTQYF
TRBJ2-7,TRBD1,.,TRBV4-1,TGCGCCAGCAGCTCAAGCACAGGGACAGGATACGAGCAGTACTTC,CASSSSTGTGYEQYF
TRBJ2-7,TRBD2,.,TRBV7-9,TGTGCCAGCAGCGACGGGACTAGCGGGAGGGCCGGGTACGAGCAGTACTTC,CASSDGTSGRAGYEQYF
TRBJ1-4,TRBD1,.,TRBV7-9,TGTGCCAGCAGCCCTGGGACAGGTCTAGCAACTAATGAAAAACTGTTTTTT,CASSPGTGLATNEKLFF
TRBJ2-1,TRBD2,.,TRBV9,TGTGCCAGCAGCGGGGGACTAGCGGGTGAGCAGTTCTTC,CASSGGLAGEQFF
TRBJ2-2,.,.,TRBV4-3,TGCGCCAGCAGCCAAGTCTTTAGCAGATTCACCGGGGAGCTGTTTTTT,CASSQVFSRFTGELFF
TRBJ2-7,.,few,TRBV30,TGTGCCTGGAGTTATGGACAGTTCTCCTACGAGCAGTACTTC,CAWSYGQFSYEQYF
TRBJ2-1,.,.,TRBV4-2,TGTGCCAGCAGCTCCGAGACTAGTAGCTCCTACAATGAGCAGTTCTTC,CASSSETSSSYNEQFF
TRBJ1-6,.,.,TRBV7-2,TGTGCCAGCAGCTTCCGGGAAGGAACACCCCTCCACTTT,CASSFREGTPLHF
TRBJ2-7,.,.,TRBV9,TGTGCCAGCAGCGTAGGGGCAGGTCCCGGCTACGAGCAGTACTTC,CASSVGAGPGYEQYF
TRBJ1-3,TRBD1,medium-sized,TRBV5-1,TGCGCCAGCAGCTTGTGGGGGGACAGTGGCTCTGGAAACACCATATATTTT,CASSLWGDSGSGNTIYF
TRBJ2-3,.,.,TRBV5-1,TGCGCCAGCAGCTTGGGAGAGGGGGCAGATACGCAGTATTTT,CASSLGEGADTQYF
TRBJ2-1,TRBD1,.,TRBV16,TGTGCCAGCAGCCAATCACCCGGACAGGGGGCTGACAATGAGCAGTTCTTC,CASSQSPGQGADNEQFF
TRBJ2-7,.,.,TRBV7-6,TGTGCCAGCAGCTTAGGACAGTTTTACGAGCAGTACTTC,CASSLGQFYEQYF
TRBJ2-7,TRBD1,medium-sized,TRBV28,TGTGCCAGCAGTCTAACCGGGACAGGGACCTACGAGCAGTACTTC,CASSLTGTGTYEQYF
TRBJ2-3,TRBD2,.,TRBV7-3,TGTGCCAGCAGCTTAATAGGGGGCTGGGGAGCGGGGGGCCAGGCAGATACGCAGTATTTT,CASSLIGGWGAGGQADTQYF
TRBJ2-1,TRBD2,few,TRBV4-3,TGCGCCAGCAGCCAAGAGGACACTAGCGGCGTACCTGACGATGAGCAGTTCTTC,CASSQEDTSGVPDDEQFF
TRBJ1-5,TRBD1,.,TRBV27,TGTGCCAGCAGTTCCGGGACAGGCAATCAGCCCCAGCATTTT,CASSSGTGNQPQHF
TRBJ2-1,TRBD2,.,TRBV10-2,TGCGCCAGCAGTGAGTCGAGGCGGGAGAGCGGGAATGAGCAGTTCTTC,CASSESRRESGNEQFF
TRBJ2-3,.,once,TRBV27,TGTGCCAGCAGTTTTTTGGCGGAAAGCACAGATACGCAGTATTTT,CASSFLAESTDTQYF
TRBJ2-2,TRBD1,.,TRBV19,TGTGCCAGTAGTATGTGGTATGACAGGGGGCTTTTGAACACCGGGGAGCTGTTTTTT,CASSMWYDRGLLNTGELFF
TRBJ2-7,.,.,TRBV7-2,TGTGCCAGCAGCAACGACAGCTCCTACGAGCAGTACTTC,CASSNDSSYEQYF
TRBJ2-1,.,.,TRBV7-9,TGTGCCAGCAGCTTCCTTATAGCCGCCTCCTACAATGAGCAGTTCTTC,CASSFLIAASYNEQFF
TRBJ2-1,TRBD2,few,TRBV19,TGTGCCAGTAGTCCAAAGGGACTAGCGGGGACGAGCTCCTACAATGAGCAGTTCTTC,CASSPKGLAGTSSYNEQFF
TRBJ2-6,.,.,TRBV4-3,TGCGCCAGCAGCCAAGAGGTCCCTACTCTCTCTGGGGCCAACGTCCTGACTTTC,CASSQEVPTLSGANVLTF
TRBJ1-6,.,.,TRBV4-3,TGCGCCAGCAGCCAAGATAGAGGGAGCAATTCACCCCTCCACTTT,CASSQDRGSNSPLHF
TRBJ2-2,.,.,TRBV9,TGTGCCAGCAGCGTAGCGTCCACCGGGGAGCTGTTTTTT,CASSVASTGELFF
TRBJ2-2,TRBD1,once,TRBV28,TGTGCCAGCAGGCCGCCAGGGGGCCACACCGGGGAGCTGTTTTTT,CASRPPGGHTGELFF
TRBJ1-2,.,.,TRBV13,TGTGCCAGCAGCTTGCGGGGGAGCAGGTATGGCTACACCTTC,CASSLRGSRYGYTF
TRBJ1-5,.,.,TRBV6-5,TGTGCCAGCAGCCTTAATAGTTATAGCAATCAGCCCCAGCATTTT,CASSLNSYSNQPQHF
TRBJ1-6,TRBD1,.,TRBV9,TGTGCCAGCAGCGGTAGACAGGGGGAAAATTCACCCCTCCACTTT,CASSGRQGENSPLHF
TRBJ1-1,.,.,TRBV7-2,TGTGCCAGCAGCTTCACAGGGAGGGTGATGAACACTGAAGCTTTCTTT,CASSFTGRVMNTEAFF
TRBJ1-2,.,.,TRBV5-3,TGTGCCAGCAGCTTGGAAGTGCTGGGGGCGTACGGCTACACCTTC,CASSLEVLGAYGYTF
TRBJ2-5,TRBD1,.,TRBV7-6,TGTGCCAGCAGCCTTTGGACAGGGATCAAAGAGACCCAGTACTTC,CASSLWTGIKETQYF
TRBJ1-2,TRBD1,.,TRBV15,TGTGCCACCAGCAGGGACAGGGGGGCCTATGGCTACACCTTC,CATSRDRGAYGYTF
TRBJ2-3,TRBD2,.,TRBV4-3,TGCGCCAGCAGCCCCTGGAGCTTATCGGAGCGGGGGGCAGATACGCAGTATTTT,CASSPWSLSERGADTQYF
TRBJ1-1,TRBD1,.,TRBV5-1,TGCGCCAGCAGCCCTGACAGGGGTCGGGACACTGAAGCTTTCTTT,CASSPDRGRDTEAFF
TRBJ1-5,.,medium-sized,TRBV10-3,TGTGCCATCAGTGAGTCTGGCAGCGAGAATACGCCCCAGCATTTT,CAISESGSENTPQHF
TRBJ2-7,TRBD2,.,TRBV9,TGTGCCAGCAGCAATACTAGCGGGAGGACCTACGAGCAGTACTTC,CASSNTSGRTYEQYF
TRBJ1-1,.,once,TRBV10-3,TGTGCCATCAGTGAGTCCCGGGTCGGGGACACTGAAGCTTTCTTT,CAISESRVGDTEAFF
TRBJ2-7,.,.,TRBV6-5,TGTGCCAGCAGCCAATCCCGGGTCCACGAGCAGTACTTC,CASSQSRVHEQYF
TRBJ2-2,.,medium-sized,TRBV5-6,TGTGCCAGCAGCGCCGGGGACACCGGGGAGCTGTTTTTT,CASSAGDTGELFF
TRBJ2-2,.,.,TRBV7-6,TGTGCCAGCAGCTTAAACGGGAACACCGGGGAGCTGTTTTTT,CASSLNGNTGELFF
TRBJ2-1,TRBD2,few,TRBV29-1,TGCAGCCCCGTCACCCTATACAGCGGGAGCTACAATGAGCAGTTCTTC,CSPVTLYSGSYNEQFF